A selection of T cell receptor beta chains follows, all from one sample in a study of cytomegalovirus exposure and HLA in healthy donors. The assay was immunoSEQ multiplex PCR, and TCRdb's table has in-frame clones only and misses some. Here the sample spans approximately 150,000 clones, about four fifths being singletons. The sequenced sample consisted of PBMCs. The receptors here all came from a man aged 25 to 40 in good health and CMV-seronegative. The CDR3 runs from the conserved cysteine through the conserved F or W. D genes are given only for firm matches. Clone sizes are given selectively: once, few, many, or a class where the clone is expanded.

>TRBJ2-1|TRBD1|TRBV9|NA
TGTGCCAGCAGCGTAGTTCGAGATGGAGACAGGGCTAAGTATGGAAACCCAGCCAATGAGCAGTTCTTC
CASSVVRDGDRAKYGNPANEQFF
>TRBJ1-4|TRBD1|TRBV9|NA
TGTGCCAGCAGCCTAGGACAGGGGAATGAAAAACTGTTTTTT
CASSLGQGNEKLFF
>TRBJ1-1|TRBD1|TRBV5-6|NA
TGTGCCAGCAGCCGTGACAGGGCGAACACTGAAGCTTTCTTT
CASSRDRANTEAFF
>TRBJ2-7|NA|TRBV28|NA
TGTGCCAGCAGTTACTTTAAACAGGACCACGAGCAGTACTTC
CASSYFKQDHEQYF
>TRBJ1-1|NA|TRBV18|NA
TGTGCCAGCTCACCAAGTTCCAGGAACACTGAAGCTTTCTTT
CASSPSSRNTEAFF
>TRBJ2-1|TRBD2|TRBV27|few
TGTGCCAGCAATATCCCTCTGGGCGGGAGAAGGTCCTACAATGAGCAGTTCTTC
CASNIPLGGRRSYNEQFF
>TRBJ2-7|NA|TRBV19|NA
TGTGCCAGTAGCCCGGGACACTCGTCCTACGAGCAGTACTTC
CASSPGHSSYEQYF
>TRBJ2-7|TRBD1|TRBV5-1|NA
TGCGCCAGCAGCCCCGGGACAGGTGTTTCCTACGAGCAGTACTTC
CASSPGTGVSYEQYF
>TRBJ1-2|TRBD1|TRBV5-1|NA
TGCGCCAGCAGCTTGGCCCAGGGGGACGGCTACACCTTC
CASSLAQGDGYTF
>TRBJ1-2|TRBD1|TRBV13|NA
TGTGCCAGCAGCCCAACAGGGGATCACTATGGCTACACCTTC
CASSPTGDHYGYTF
>TRBJ1-1|TRBD1|TRBV18|NA
TGTGCCAGCTCACCCAAGGCAGGGGGGAACACTGAAGCTTTCTTT
CASSPKAGGNTEAFF
>TRBJ2-2|NA|TRBV5-4|NA
TGTGCCAGCAGCTTGGCGGGTTTAGCGGCCGGGGAGCTGTTTTTT
CASSLAGLAAGELFF
>TRBJ2-3|TRBD2|TRBV5-5|once
TGTGCCAGCAGCTTGCTGACTAGCGGGGGCCTAGATACGCAGTATTTT
CASSLLTSGGLDTQYF
>TRBJ1-6|NA|TRBV27|NA
TGTGCCAGCAGTTTCATGGGAGGGAATTCACCCCTCCACTTT
CASSFMGGNSPLHF
>TRBJ2-1|TRBD2|TRBV6-1|NA
TGTGCCAGCAGGACGGGAGGGCTCTACAATGAGCAGTTCTTC
CASRTGGLYNEQFF
>TRBJ2-2|TRBD1|TRBV5-1|NA
TGCGCCAGCAGCTTAAAGGGGGCGGTCGGGGAGCTGTTTTTT
CASSLKGAVGELFF
>TRBJ2-3|NA|TRBV11-2|NA
TGTGTCAGCAGCTTAGGACAGCCCTGGGCAGATACGCAGTATTTT
CVSSLGQPWADTQYF
>TRBJ2-1|TRBD2|TRBV7-9|few
TGTGCCAGCAGCATCCTCGGACTAGCGAAAGGTATCGGGCAGTTCTTC
CASSILGLAKGIGQFF
>TRBJ2-2|NA|TRBV11-2|NA
TGTGCCAGCACTTTAAGGGTTCTGGGGGCGCGGACCGGGGAGCTGTTTTTT
CASTLRVLGARTGELFF
>TRBJ2-1|NA|TRBV6-5|NA
TGTGCCAGCAGTCGAGCAGGCCCACATGAGCAGTTCTTC
CASSRAGPHEQFF
>TRBJ1-4|TRBD1|TRBV7-9|NA
TGTGCCAGCAGCCGCACCGGGACAGGGGATGAAAAACTGTTTTTT
CASSRTGTGDEKLFF
>TRBJ2-7|TRBD1|TRBV5-1|NA
TGCGCCAGCAGCCCTGGCCGGGACAGGTCCTACGAGCAGTACTTC
CASSPGRDRSYEQYF
>TRBJ1-2|NA|TRBV9|NA
TGTGCCAGCAGCGTTGGACAGAGAGCTAACTATGGCTACACCTTC
CASSVGQRANYGYTF
>TRBJ2-2|NA|TRBV4-1|NA
TGCGCCAGCACGACCACCTTGGAGGGTTGGGCCGGGGAGCTGTTTTTT
CASTTTLEGWAGELFF
>TRBJ1-2|TRBD1|TRBV27|NA
TGTGCCAGCAGGGGGGCAGGGGGGCTGAACTATGGCTACACCTTC
CASRGAGGLNYGYTF
>TRBJ2-3|TRBD2|TRBV4-2|NA
TGTGCCAGCAGCCAACGGGGGGATAGCACAGATACGCAGTATTTT
CASSQRGDSTDTQYF
>TRBJ1-6|TRBD1|TRBV15|NA
TGTGCCACCAGCAGAGAGACAGGGTGGGATTCACCCCTCCACTTT
CATSRETGWDSPLHF
>TRBJ2-7|NA|TRBV7-2|NA
TGTGCCAGCAACTTCGCGTTGCTAGGCGCCTTCTCCTACGAGCAGTACTTC
CASNFALLGAFSYEQYF
>TRBJ1-1|NA|TRBV2|many
TGTGCCAGCAGCCAGACAGCTGCTTTCTTT
CASSQTAAFF
>TRBJ2-2|NA|TRBV11-2|NA
TGTGCCAGCAGCTCGCTCCAGGGCGCGAACACCGGGGAGCTGTTTTTT
CASSSLQGANTGELFF
>TRBJ2-7|TRBD1|TRBV11-3|NA
TGTGCCAGCAGCTTTGGGACAGGGACCTACGAGCAGTACTTC
CASSFGTGTYEQYF
>TRBJ2-3|NA|TRBV7-3|NA
TGTGCCAGCAGCTCGGGACTTCGCACAGATACGCAGTATTTT
CASSSGLRTDTQYF
>TRBJ1-2|NA|TRBV27|NA
TGTGCCAGCAGTCAGCTCGGACACATAGCTAACTATGGCTACACCTTC
CASSQLGHIANYGYTF
>TRBJ2-1|TRBD2|TRBV11-1|NA
TGTGCCAGCACTTTACTAGCGGGAGATGGTGAGCAGTTCTTC
CASTLLAGDGEQFF
>TRBJ2-1|TRBD1|TRBV6-1|NA
TGTGCCAGCACGCGGGACAGGCCATACAATGAGCAGTTCTTC
CASTRDRPYNEQFF
>TRBJ1-1|NA|TRBV28|NA
TGTGCCAGCAGTTTTCCCACCTCAGGGTCCGGACTGAACACTGAAGCTTTCTTT
CASSFPTSGSGLNTEAFF
>TRBJ2-2|TRBD2|TRBV10-3|NA
TGTGCCATCAGTGAGCTGTGGACTAGCGGGACATCTCCTAGCACCGGGGAGCTGTTTTTT
CAISELWTSGTSPSTGELFF
>TRBJ2-4|NA|TRBV30|NA
TGTGCCTGGAGTGTACGAGTACAGGTCCAGTACTTC
CAWSVRVQVQYF
>TRBJ1-2|NA|TRBV7-9|NA
TGTGCCAGCAGCTTATCGGAGTTCTATGGCTACACCTTC
CASSLSEFYGYTF
>TRBJ2-3|TRBD2|TRBV19|NA
TGTGCCAGTAGTTTTGGCCTAGCGGGCCCCGTCGGAAATACGCAGTATTTT
CASSFGLAGPVGNTQYF
>TRBJ1-1|NA|TRBV18|NA
TGTGCCAGCTCACGGGGGGCCGGAGCCGGGGGGACTGAAGCTTTCTTT
CASSRGAGAGGTEAFF
>TRBJ1-2|TRBD1|TRBV7-9|NA
TGTTCCAGCAGCTCCTTCGGGACAGGGGACTCGGGCTACACCTTC
CSSSSFGTGDSGYTF